These 30 T cell receptor beta chains were all obtained from the same sample, sequenced in a study of T cell changes during pregnancy in multiple sclerosis. The protocol was immunoSEQ multiplex PCR, while the TCRdb copy is restricted to in-frame clones and leaves out a portion. Of around 62,000 clones in the sample, less than 95% are singletons; the top ten hold approximately 2%. This sample comprised peripheral blood, obtained in the second trimester of pregnancy. Receptors originate from a female donor in good health, enrolled as a control in a pregnancy study.

This clone showed up just a few times. The chain uses TRBV15 and TRBJ1-5; 9 positions match TRBD1. CDR1 is LNHNV and CDR2 is YYDKDF in the germline V gene (reference sequence). V lost 1 base to trimming and J lost 5 bases; unmatched junction nucleotides: 9. The CDR3 runs to 17 residues. The CDR3 here is CATSRGDRTGEDQPQHF. In nucleotides, the CDR3 is TGTGCCACCAGCAGAGGTGACAGGACAGGGGAAGATCAGCCCCAGCATTTT.

The J gene is TRBJ1-3, the V gene TRBV12-5; D gene ambiguous. The CDR3 runs 16 residues. The germline V gene has CDR1 LGHNT and CDR2 FRNRAP. V was shortened by 7 bases and J by 0 bases, with 16 bases between the two germline ends. The CDR3 DNA sequence: TGTGCTAGTGTCATGGGCCTTCGAGACTCTGGAAACACCATATATTTT. Translating gives CASVMGLRDSGNTIYF. Full variable domain (remainder filled in from reference TRBV12-5 and TRBJ1-3): DARVTQTPRHKVTEMGQEVTMRCQPILGHNTVFWYRQTMMQGLELLAYFRNRAPLDDSGMPKDRFSAEMPDATLATLKIQPSEPRDSAVYFCASVMGLRDSGNTIYFGEGSWLTVV.

The chain links TRBV29-1 to TRBJ2-7, with D uncertain. Germline V CDR1 and CDR2: SQVTM, ANQGSEA. V gave up 4 bases and J gave up 3 bases, with 7 bases separating them. The CDR3 totals 11 residues. The CDR3 bases are TGCAGCGTTGTTGAGATCTACGAGCAGTACTTC. Residues: CSVVEIYEQYF.

J is TRBJ1-2 and V is TRBV4-1, with a possible D match to TRBD1 (6 bases). The CDR3 sequence is 15 residues long. Per the germline V gene, CDR1 is MGHRA and CDR2 is YSYEKL. Between the trimmed V and J ends, which lost 0 bases and 6 bases, there was a span of 14 bases. CDR3 coding DNA: TGCGCCAGCAGCCAAGATAGGGGCAGGGGCGATGGCTACACCTTC. Its translation: CASSQDRGRGDGYTF.

This rearrangement joins TRBV28 to TRBJ2-5; 8 bases align to TRBD1. Losses at the gene ends were 6 bases for V and 3 bases for J; bases not matched to a gene: 9. This CDR3 spans 15 amino acids. CDR1 is MDHEN, CDR2 SYDVKM, per germline. CDR3 DNA sequence: TGTGCCAGCAGAGACCTGGACAGGGCCAAAGAGACCCAGTACTTC. It encodes CASRDLDRAKETQYF.

This chain uses TRBV6-4 with TRBJ2-3, with 8 bases lining up with TRBD1. The germline V gene encodes CDR1 MRHNA and CDR2 SNTAGT. The CDR3 spans 15 residues. V shed 0 bases, J shed 1 base, and the junction held 0 bases outside the gene matches. The CDR3 sequence is CASSDSQGGTDTQYF. DNA for the CDR3: TGTGCCAGCAGTGACTCACAGGGGGGCACAGATACGCAGTATTTT.

The V gene is TRBV9, the J gene TRBJ2-7; the match to TRBD1 covers 9 bases. Unmatched junction bases numbered 14, after V lost 9 bases and J lost 7 bases. Germline V gene lookup returns CDR1 SGDLS and CDR2 YYNGEE. The CDR3 contains 14 residues. In nucleotides, the CDR3 is TGTGCCACCCCAACGGGACAGGGATCGGGGGAGCAGTACTTC. It encodes CATPTGQGSGEQYF.

The chain couples TRBV11-3 to TRBJ2-2; 7 bases align to TRBD2. The CDR3 consists of 18 residues. Germline V lookup: CDR1 SGHNT, CDR2 YENEEA. With 5 bases clipped from V and 2 bases from J, the junction kept 14 bases outside the gene matches. In DNA, the CDR3 is TGTGCCAGCAGCCCGGGGGGACTGGCCGTTTTTAACACCGGGGAGCTGTTTTTT. Translated, it gives CASSPGGLAVFNTGELFF.

J is TRBJ2-6 and V is TRBV7-9; a weak D match, TRBD2 (6 bases). CDR1 and CDR2 (germline): SEHNR, FQNEAQ (reference sequence). Deletions cut 5 bases from V and 2 bases from J, with 10 bases between. The CDR3 is 15 amino acids. CDR3 bases: TGTGCCAGCAGCAAATCGGGGGCTGGGGCCAACGTCCTGACTTTC. This gives the protein CASSKSGAGANVLTF.

In its sample, this clone was seen once. The chain recombines TRBV4-1 with TRBJ2-7; 7 bases are shared with TRBD2. J gave up 2 bases and V 0 bases, and 7 bases lay outside the gene matches. CDR3 size: 16 residues. CDR1 and CDR2 (germline): MGHRA, YSYEKL. The CDR3 is CASSQDGGGLTYEQYF. CDR3 DNA sequence: TGCGCCAGCAGCCAAGATGGGGGAGGGCTAACCTACGAGCAGTACTTC.

The sample holds a few counts of this clone. The chain joins TRBV6-5 to TRBJ2-1; possibly TRBD1 for D (5 bases). CDR1 MNHEY and CDR2 SVGAGI come from the germline V gene. Trimming removed 2 bases at V and 6 bases at J, with 8 bases between. This CDR3 region has 13 residues. CDR3 residues: CASSYKGINEQFF. For the CDR3, the DNA is TGTGCCAGCAGTTACAAGGGGATCAATGAGCAGTTCTTC.

The J gene is TRBJ1-1, the V gene TRBV6-1; the match to TRBD1 covers 9 bases. J lost 4 bases, V lost 0 bases, and 15 bases had no gene match. CDR1 and CDR2 (germline): MNHNS, SASEGT. The CDR3 has 19 residues. The CDR3 loop is CASSEAIPGQGDRGTEAFF. The CDR3 DNA sequence: TGTGCCAGCAGTGAAGCCATACCGGGACAGGGAGATCGTGGCACTGAAGCTTTCTTT.

The V call is TRBV5-6, the J call TRBJ1-1; D gene uncertain. Germline CDR1 reads SGHDT; CDR2 reads YYEEEE. This CDR3 has 15 residues. V lost 0 bases and J 0 bases, leaving 9 bases between the germline ends. CDR3 nucleotides: TGTGCCAGCAGCTTGGCGGGGTTCATGAACACTGAAGCTTTCTTT. Residues: CASSLAGFMNTEAFF.

The V gene is TRBV4-2, the J gene TRBJ2-5; 9 bases match TRBD2. With V trimmed by 0 bases and J by 2 bases, 4 bases remained unmatched. The CDR3 length is 16 residues. CDR1 and CDR2 (germline): LGHNA, YNFKEQ. The CDR3 sequence is CASSQDQGLAQETQYF. For the CDR3, the DNA is TGTGCCAGCAGCCAAGATCAGGGACTAGCTCAAGAGACCCAGTACTTC.

Of note for this clone: An end of the junction differs from the germline gene, which may be a read error. J is TRBJ2-7 and V is TRBV29-1; maybe TRBD1 (6 bases). Germline CDR1 SQVTM, CDR2 ANQGSEA. The CDR3 is 15 residues long. CDR3 sequence reads: CSVEETTGPNYEQYF. CDR3 nucleotide sequence: TGCAGCGTCGAAGAAACGACAGGTCCCAACTACGAGCAGTACTTC.

The chain employs TRBV6-6 and TRBJ2-1; 9 nucleotides line up with TRBD1. Unmatched junction bases numbered 8, after V lost 5 bases and J lost 6 bases. There are 15 residues in the CDR3. The germline gives CDR1 MNHNY, CDR2 SVGAGI (reference sequence). CDR3 sequence reads: CASSADRGSLNEQFF. DNA for the CDR3: TGTGCCAGCAGTGCGGACAGGGGTTCCCTCAATGAGCAGTTCTTC.

The genes are TRBV6-1 and TRBJ2-5; 11 bases fit TRBD2. CDR1 and CDR2 from the germline V gene are MNHNS and SASEGT. The J segment lost 4 bases and the V segment lost 4 bases, leaving 8 bases of the junction unmatched. CDR3 size: 16 residues. CDR3 residues: CASSGTSGSPGETQYF. The CDR3 DNA is TGTGCCAGCAGTGGGACTAGCGGGTCGCCGGGAGAGACCCAGTACTTC.

The chain recombines TRBV18 with TRBJ1-4; 7 bases line up with TRBD1. V was pared by 3 bases and J by 7 bases, with 11 bases of the junction left unmatched. The CDR3 length is 16 residues. Germline loops: CDR1 KGHSH, CDR2 LQKENI. The CDR3 coding sequence is TGTGCCAGCTCACCGGATCGACAGGGTCACAGTGAAAAACTGTTTTTT. Translated: CASSPDRQGHSEKLFF.

This clone was recorded once. This chain uses TRBV11-2 with TRBJ2-7; 7 nucleotides agree with TRBD1. Germline-derived CDR1 and CDR2 are SGHAT and FQNNGV. Trimming cost V 0 bases and J 5 bases; bases outside gene matches: 7. CDR3 length equals 15 residues. The CDR3 DNA is TGTGCCAGCAGCTTAGAGACAGGGCCTTACCACGAGCAGTACTTC. Protein sequence: CASSLETGPYHEQYF.

V gene TRBV19 combines with J gene TRBJ1-6, with TRBD1 matching over 7 bases. J gave up 6 bases and V 2 bases, and 7 bases lay outside the gene matches. CDR3 length equals 16 residues. The germline V gene has CDR1 LNHDA and CDR2 SQIVND (reference sequence). Here the CDR3 reads CASSISTGMGNSPLHF. The CDR3 DNA is TGTGCCAGTAGTATATCGACAGGGATGGGTAATTCACCCCTCCACTTT.

The chain has TRBV29-1 and TRBJ2-3; D is unclear. The V gene's germline CDR1 is SQVTM and CDR2 ANQGSEA. The CDR3 loop spans 14 amino acids. With 7 bases removed from V and 2 bases from J, the gap between germline ends came to 16 bases. The CDR3: CSANPQKNTDTQYF. The CDR3 DNA is TGCAGCGCAAACCCCCAGAAAAACACAGATACGCAGTATTTT.

This chain joins TRBV4-1 and TRBJ2-1; 8 nucleotides match TRBD2. In germline, CDR1 is MGHRA, CDR2 YSYEKL. J gave up 6 bases and V 6 bases, and 4 bases lay outside the gene matches. The CDR3 loop spans 13 amino acids. The CDR3 nucleotides are TGCGCCAGCAGTCAGGGACTAGGCAATGAGCAGTTCTTC. This codes for CASSQGLGNEQFF.

This clone came up a few times. This rearrangement joins TRBV19 to TRBJ2-7; 8 nucleotides line up with TRBD2. From germline, CDR1 is LNHDA and CDR2 SQIVND (reference sequence). The CDR3 has 14 residues. V dropped 5 bases and J dropped 2; count of bases not matched to a gene: 5. Here the CDR3 DNA reads TGTGCCAGTAGTCCTTCGGGGGGGGCCTACGAGCAGTACTTC. Translating gives CASSPSGGAYEQYF.

The chain joins TRBV21-1 to TRBJ1-1; no check of the table's D call, TRBD1, against the DNA was made. TRBV21-1 is flagged as a pseudogene. The CDR3 is 17 residues long. Written as DNA, the CDR3 is TGTGCCAGCAGCCAAAGGAACCAGGGGGCAAGGAGCACTGAAGCTTTCTTT. This sequence encodes CASSQRNQGARSTEAFF.

The rearrangement joins TRBV9 to TRBJ2-5; possibly TRBD2 for D (6 bases). The V end lost 2 bases, the J end lost 4 bases, and 15 bases lay between the germline ends. The germline CDR1 and CDR2 sequences are SGDLS and YYNGEE. CDR3 length: 15 residues. This CDR3 reads CASSVEPSVGETQYF. The DNA of the CDR3 is TGTGCCAGCAGCGTGGAGCCTAGCGTGGGAGAGACCCAGTACTTC. The whole variable domain, remainder taken from reference TRBV9 and TRBJ2-5, is DSGVTQTPKHLITATGQRVTLRCSPRSGDLSVYWYQQSLDQGLQFLIQYYNGEERAKGNILERFSAQQFPDLHSELNLSSLELGDSALYFCASSVEPSVGETQYFGPGTRLLVL.

The chain joins TRBV5-1 to TRBJ2-6, with 10 bases identical to TRBD2. The V gene end was trimmed by 4 bases and the J gene end by 0 bases; junction bases not matched to a gene: 7. The CDR3 spans 18 residues. Germline V CDR1 and CDR2: SGHRS, YFSETQ. CDR3 DNA sequence: TGCGCCAGCAGCAGAATAGCGGGGGGAAACTCTGGGGCCAACGTCCTGACTTTC. Its translation: CASSRIAGGNSGANVLTF.

The gene calls are TRBV28 and TRBJ2-1, with TRBD1 identical over 9 bases. V shed 6 bases, J shed 8 bases, and the junction held 17 bases outside the gene matches. The CDR3 runs 17 residues. Germline V gene data show CDR1 as MDHEN and CDR2 as SYDVKM. In DNA form, the CDR3 reads TGTGCCAGCAGCCACAGGGGGCGCAGGGCGAGGGACGATGAGCAGTTCTTC. Translated, it gives CASSHRGRRARDDEQFF.

The V gene is TRBV30, the J gene TRBJ2-5; 13 positions match TRBD2. The CDR3 is 14 residues long. CDR1 is GTSNPN and CDR2 is SVGIG in the germline V gene (reference sequence). The V and J ends lost 5 bases and 1 base, in that order; junction bases with no gene match: 1. The CDR3 nucleotides read TGTGCCTGGCGACTAGCGGGGGGCCAAGAGACCCAGTACTTC. Amino acids: CAWRLAGGQETQYF. The full variable domain, rest sourced from reference TRBV30 and TRBJ2-5, is SQTIHQWPATLVQPVGSPLSLECTVEGTSNPNLYWYRQAAGRGLQLLFYSVGIGQISSEVPQNLSASRPQDRQFILSSKKLLLSDSGFYLCAWRLAGGQETQYFGPGTRLLVL.

The gene calls are TRBV6-5 and TRBJ1-4; no firm D call. CDR3 size: 15 residues. V lost 2 bases, J lost 0 bases, and 7 bases lay in between. Per the germline V gene, CDR1 is MNHEY and CDR2 is SVGAGI. The CDR3 DNA reads as TGTGCCAGCAGTTACACGGAGGCAACTAATGAAAAACTGTTTTTT. Translating it yields CASSYTEATNEKLFF.

This rearrangement joins TRBV29-1 to TRBJ2-7, with D possibly TRBD1 on 6 matching bases. CDR3 size: 16 residues. The V gene lost 6 bases and the J gene lost 1 base, with 22 bases spanning the gap. Germline loops: CDR1 SQVTM, CDR2 ANQGSEA. CDR3 nucleotide sequence: TGCAGCGTCAGAGGGACCCCAACAGGGATTTCCTACGAGCAGTACTTC. As protein: CSVRGTPTGISYEQYF.